These 32 T cell receptor beta chains were all obtained from the same sample, sequenced in a study of PD-1 blockade in classical Hodgkin lymphoma. Using immunoSEQ multiplex PCR, the repertoire was profiled, and TCRdb retains in-frame clones only, with some absent. The sample shows approximately 18,000 clones, over 80% of them seen only once. Relapse after autologous stem cell transplantation occurred in every patient, and brentuximab vedotin exposure varied. The source material was peripheral blood mononuclear cells (PBMCs), sampled before the second cycle of nivolumab. The receptors were gathered from a human donor with classical Hodgkin lymphoma.

The CDR3 coding sequence is TGTGCCTGGAAGGGTGGCAGGGGCAAGACCCAGTACTTC. Its translation: CAWKGGRGKTQYF. This chain joins TRBV30 and TRBJ2-5, with TRBD1 as a possible D gene (6 bases). CDR1 and CDR2 (germline): GTSNPN, SVGIG (reference sequence). This CDR3 spans 13 amino acids. Trimming cost V 4 bases and J 6 bases, with 15 bases left between them.

The V gene is TRBV4-1, the J gene TRBJ2-3; tentatively, D is TRBD1 (5 bases). Germline CDR1 is MGHRA and CDR2 is YSYEKL. The V end lost 0 bases, the J end lost 5 bases, and 12 bases lay between the germline ends. The CDR3 has 15 amino acids. The CDR3 is CASSQDGQRRDTQYF. The CDR3 nucleotides read TGCGCCAGCAGCCAAGATGGACAACGCAGAGATACGCAGTATTTT.

The chain employs TRBV18 and TRBJ2-7; D remains unclear. The germline gives CDR1 KGHSH, CDR2 LQKENI. The CDR3 runs to 14 residues. Deletions cut 6 bases from V and 3 bases from J, with 15 bases between. DNA of the CDR3: TGTGCCAGCTCCCACTCGGACGGATACTACGAGCAGTACTTC. This gives the protein CASSHSDGYYEQYF.

The chain is built from TRBV2 and TRBJ2-6, with TRBD2 identical over 8 bases. After removal of 1 base from V and 3 bases from J, the junction contained 2 bases not matched to a gene. Looked up from germline, CDR1 is SNHLY and CDR2 is FYNNEI. The CDR3 is 16 amino acids. The CDR3 loop is CASSEERGIGANVLTF. The CDR3 region has the DNA TGTGCCAGCAGTGAAGAGCGGGGGATTGGGGCCAACGTCCTGACTTTC.

V is TRBV11-2 and J is TRBJ2-1, with D perhaps TRBD2 (5 bases). CDR1 SGHAT and CDR2 FQNNGV come from the germline V gene. The CDR3 consists of 14 residues. V was pared by 0 bases and J by 3 bases, with 6 bases between. This chain's CDR3 is CASSLDRGYNEQFF. The CDR3 DNA is TGTGCCAGCAGCTTAGATCGGGGCTACAATGAGCAGTTCTTC.

This clone was detected once. This chain joins TRBV25-1 and TRBJ2-2; D possibly corresponds to TRBD1 (6 bases). With 5 bases removed from V and 4 bases from J, the gap between germline ends came to 8 bases. The length of the CDR3 is 13 residues. Looked up from germline, CDR1 is MGHDK and CDR2 is SYGVNS. The CDR3 loop reads CASSRGSTGELFF. The CDR3 DNA is TGTGCCAGCAGTAGGGGGAGCACCGGGGAGCTGTTTTTT.

V gene TRBV9 combines with J gene TRBJ2-7; D gene unclear. The CDR3 runs to 15 residues. Trimming shortened V by 0 bases and J by 5 bases, and 15 bases separated the two germline ends. Germline lookup yields CDR1 SGDLS and CDR2 YYNGEE. For the CDR3, the DNA is TGTGCCAGCAGCGTAGACCCCCTACCGAGCGACGAGCAGTACTTC. Protein: CASSVDPLPSDEQYF.

This sequence joins TRBV5-8 and TRBJ2-1; TRBD1 matches at 9 bases. The ends lost 5 bases at V and 10 bases at J; junction bases unmatched: 10. The germline V gene encodes CDR1 SGHTS and CDR2 YDEGEE. The CDR3 is 14 amino acids. The CDR3 region has the DNA TGTGCCAGCAGTCACCGACAGGGGGAACTGGAGCAGTTCTTC. As protein: CASSHRQGELEQFF.

This chain joins TRBV10-3 and TRBJ1-2; 7 bases map to TRBD1. The CDR3 length is 15 residues. Germline V gene sequence: CDR1 ENHRY, CDR2 SYGVKD. The V and J ends lost 6 bases and 0 bases, in that order; junction bases with no gene match: 7. In DNA, the CDR3 is TGTGCCATCAGGGGACAGACCATAACTAACTATGGCTACACCTTC. Its protein is CAIRGQTITNYGYTF.

This sequence joins TRBV6-1 and TRBJ2-7; tentative D call: TRBD2 (5 bases). The CDR3 loop spans 13 amino acids. Between the trimmed V and J ends, which lost 3 bases and 7 bases, there was a span of 13 bases. Germline V gene data show CDR1 as MNHNS and CDR2 as SASEGT. CDR3 bases: TGTGCCAGCAGTGACCTCATCTGGACTGAGCAGTACTTC. This translates into CASSDLIWTEQYF.

The chain uses TRBV7-8 and TRBJ2-5; D is perhaps TRBD1 or TRBD2 (7 bases each). Per germline, CDR1 SGHVS and CDR2 FQNEAQ. CDR3 length equals 13 residues. V dropped 5 bases and J dropped 3 bases, with 10 bases sitting between them. CDR3 nucleotide sequence: TGTGCCAGCAGCAGCGGGACAGAAGAGACCCAGTACTTC. This encodes CASSSGTEETQYF.

The rearrangement uses TRBV25-1 and TRBJ1-2, with TRBD1 matching 12 bases. The length of the CDR3 is 12 residues. Germline CDR1 reads MGHDK; CDR2 reads SYGVNS. After removal of 6 bases from V and 8 bases from J, the junction contained 1 base not matched to a gene. The DNA for the CDR3 is TGTGCCAGCAGGGGACAGGGGGCCGGCTACACCTTC. The encoded protein is CASRGQGAGYTF.

The V and J genes are TRBV7-9 and TRBJ2-7; D gene ambiguous. This CDR3 comprises 13 residues. Germline assignment: CDR1 SEHNR and CDR2 FQNEAQ (reference sequence). The ends were cut back, 5 bases at V and 2 bases at J, with 10 bases in the middle. The CDR3 spells CASSPTTTYEQYF. CDR3 in DNA: TGTGCCAGCAGCCCCACAACGACCTACGAGCAGTACTTC.

This chain connects TRBV6-5 to TRBJ2-5; D may be TRBD1 or TRBD2 (5 bases each). CDR1 MNHEY and CDR2 SVGAGI come from the germline V gene. The V and J ends lost 8 bases and 5 bases respectively, with 15 bases between them. CDR3 length: 13 residues. The CDR3 region has the DNA TGTGCCAGCCGGGGCCTTCAAGAGGAGACCCAGTACTTC. As protein: CASRGLQEETQYF.

This clone showed up just a few times. V and J are TRBV5-4 and TRBJ1-1; unclear D gene. CDR1 SGHNT and CDR2 YYREEE come from the germline V gene (reference sequence). The CDR3 totals 13 residues. With 4 bases removed from V and 1 base from J, the gap between germline ends came to 8 bases. This CDR3 is CASSQTQNTEAFF. The CDR3 nucleotides are TGTGCCAGCAGCCAAACACAGAACACTGAAGCTTTCTTT.

CDR3 DNA sequence: TGCGCCAGCAGTTTCACCGGGACAGACCTCTACGAGCAGTACTTC. Translating it yields CASSFTGTDLYEQYF. The genes are TRBV5-1 and TRBJ2-7; 7 bases agree with TRBD1. CDR1 SGHRS and CDR2 YFSETQ come from the germline V gene. V lost 5 bases, J lost 3 bases, and 11 bases stayed unmatched. This CDR3 comprises 15 residues.

The chain carries TRBV5-4 and TRBJ2-3, with D possibly matching TRBD1 (6 bases). Germline-derived CDR1 and CDR2 are SGHNT and YYREEE (reference sequence). The CDR3 extends over 14 amino acids. Trimming removed 7 bases from V and 1 base from J, with 13 bases in between. The CDR3 DNA follows: TGTGCCAGCCATTACAGGGTAGGCACAGATACGCAGTATTTT. This codes for CASHYRVGTDTQYF. Complete variable domain (other parts from reference TRBV5-4 and TRBJ2-3): ETGVTQSPTHLIKTRGQQVTLRCSSQSGHNTVSWYQQALGQGPQFIFQYYREEENGRGNFPPRFSGLQFPNYSSELNVNALELDDSALYLCASHYRVGTDTQYFGPGTRLTVL.

CDR3 in amino acids: CASSHMPGLSTDTQYF. The CDR3 nucleotides read TGTGCCAGCAGCCACATGCCGGGACTCAGCACAGATACGCAGTATTTT. The chain uses TRBV11-2 and TRBJ2-3, with D perhaps TRBD2 (6 bases). The CDR3 has 16 amino acids. The germline CDR1 and CDR2 sequences are SGHAT and FQNNGV. V was cut by 5 bases and J by 0 bases, with 15 bases left in between.

This rearrangement joins TRBV5-1 to TRBJ1-3; TRBD1 is a possible D gene (6 bases). Trimming shortened V by 5 bases and J by 4 bases, and 19 bases separated the two germline ends. Germline CDR1 and CDR2: SGHRS and YFSETQ. The CDR3 is 16 amino acids. The DNA for the CDR3 is TGCGCCAGCAGAGAGGCCTGGGGGGGCTCAGGAAACACCATATATTTT. It is translated as CASREAWGGSGNTIYF.

The DNA of the CDR3 is TGTGCCAGCAGCTTGGGAGGTGAGCAGTTCTTC. It specifies CASSLGGEQFF. The J gene is TRBJ2-1, the V gene TRBV5-6; D is ambiguous. Per the germline V gene, CDR1 is SGHDT and CDR2 is YYEEEE. The CDR3 is made up of 11 amino acids. V was pared by 0 bases and J by 9 bases, with 4 bases between. Full variable domain (rest looked up from reference TRBV5-6 and TRBJ2-1): DAGVTQSPTHLIKTRGQQVTLRCSPKSGHDTVSWYQQALGQGPQFIFQYYEEEERQRGNFPDRFSGHQFPNYSSELNVNALLLGDSALYLCASSLGGEQFFGPGTRLTVL.

The V gene is TRBV18, the J gene TRBJ1-4; a possible D gene is TRBD1 (5 bases). Germline loops: CDR1 KGHSH, CDR2 LQKENI. The germline V and J ends were trimmed by 2 bases and 8 bases, with 15 bases remaining between them. There are 15 residues in the CDR3. CDR3: CASSPGGSWKEKLFF. DNA of the CDR3: TGTGCCAGCTCACCAGGGGGGAGTTGGAAAGAAAAACTGTTTTTT.

The gene calls are TRBV11-3 and TRBJ2-2; D may be TRBD1 (6 bases). The CDR3 loop spans 14 amino acids. Deletions cut 5 bases from V and 0 bases from J, with 7 bases between. Per germline, CDR1 SGHNT and CDR2 YENEEA. This CDR3 is CASSRGTNTGELFF. In DNA form, the CDR3 reads TGTGCCAGCAGCAGGGGGACGAACACCGGGGAGCTGTTTTTT.

The chain couples TRBV25-1 to TRBJ1-1, with a possible D match to TRBD1 (5 bases). Trimming cost V 0 bases and J 1 base, with 9 bases left between them. The germline V gene has CDR1 MGHDK and CDR2 SYGVNS. The CDR3 runs to 15 residues. Here the CDR3 DNA reads TGTGCCAGCAGTGAATATGGGGGTTCGAACACTGAAGCTTTCTTT. Translation gives CASSEYGGSNTEAFF.

The J gene is TRBJ1-2, the V gene TRBV7-2; 9 bases are shared with TRBD1. Trimming at V came to 5 bases and at J to 8 bases, leaving 12 bases not matched to a gene. CDR1 and CDR2 (germline): SGHTA, FQGNSA. The CDR3 loop spans 15 amino acids. The CDR3 bases are TGTGCCAGCAGCCAAGGGACAGGGATTATGAAAGGCTACACCTTC. Translated, it gives CASSQGTGIMKGYTF.

This chain joins TRBV23-1 and TRBJ2-4; D may be TRBD1 or TRBD2 (5 bases each). TRBV23-1 is treated as an ORF (open reading frame) with a function not yet certain. The ends were cut back, 4 bases at V and 4 bases at J, with 17 bases in the middle. CDR3 length: 16 amino acids. The CDR3 reads CASSLNRDPLKNIQYF. CDR3 sequence (DNA): TGCGCCAGCAGTCTCAACCGGGACCCCTTGAAAAACATTCAGTACTTC.

The CDR3 coding sequence is TGTGCCAGCAGTCAATCCCCGGACGGAGGAAACACCATATATTTT. Its translation is CASSQSPDGGNTIYF. The chain uses TRBV6-6 and TRBJ1-3; no clear D gene. Trimming left V 5 bases short and J 4 bases short, with 15 bases between. The CDR3 spans 15 residues. The V gene's germline CDR1 is MNHNY and CDR2 SVGAGI (reference sequence).

The chain combines TRBV6-6 with TRBJ2-5, with D tentatively TRBD1 (6 bases). The germline V gene encodes CDR1 MNHNY and CDR2 SVGAGI (reference sequence). V lost 5 bases, J lost 4 bases, and 17 bases lay in between. This CDR3 has 15 amino acids. The CDR3 sequence: CASSTGNSGRETQYF. In DNA form, the CDR3 reads TGTGCCAGCAGTACAGGGAATTCGGGTAGAGAGACCCAGTACTTC.

This chain connects TRBV19 to TRBJ2-7; D is uncertain. The V gene lost 0 bases and the J gene lost 2 bases, with 5 bases spanning the gap. CDR3 length equals 13 residues. Germline CDR1 and CDR2: LNHDA and SQIVND (reference sequence). This chain's CDR3 is CASSIDQPYEQYF. The CDR3 bases are TGTGCCAGTAGTATAGACCAGCCCTACGAGCAGTACTTC.

The CDR3, as DNA: TGTGCCAGCAGCACTTCGGGGGTAGTTCACAATGAGCAGTTCTTC. It translates to CASSTSGVVHNEQFF. The rearrangement uses TRBV5-5 and TRBJ2-1; the D gene is possibly TRBD2 (6 bases). Germline CDR1 SGHKS, CDR2 YYEKEE (reference sequence). The CDR3 has 15 residues. V dropped 4 bases and J dropped 5 bases, with 16 bases sitting between them.

This clone has just one count. The V call is TRBV6-4, the J call TRBJ2-3; D ambiguous. The CDR3 contains 14 residues. V gave up 6 bases and J gave up 4 bases, with 14 bases separating them. The germline gives CDR1 MRHNA, CDR2 SNTAGT. CDR3 nucleotide sequence: TGTGCCAGCAGCCCGGGCCTCGGCGCAGATACGCAGTATTTT. This sequence encodes CASSPGLGADTQYF.

The chain uses TRBV11-2 and TRBJ2-7; tentative D call: TRBD1 (6 bases). Per the germline V gene, CDR1 is SGHAT and CDR2 is FQNNGV. The CDR3 is 11 amino acids. V shed 5 bases and J shed 6 bases, with 8 bases lying between them. CDR3 amino acids: CASSLDSEQYF. The CDR3 DNA reads as TGTGCCAGCAGCCTGGACAGCGAGCAGTACTTC.

This clone showed up just a few times. The genes are TRBV19 and TRBJ2-1; D is perhaps TRBD2 (6 bases). Trimming took 1 base from V and 4 from J, leaving 8 bases between them. The V gene's germline CDR1 is LNHDA and CDR2 SQIVND (reference sequence). The CDR3 extends over 14 amino acids. CDR3 DNA: TGTGCCAGTAGTATAGGTGGAGGGTACAATGAGCAGTTCTTC. Translated: CASSIGGGYNEQFF.